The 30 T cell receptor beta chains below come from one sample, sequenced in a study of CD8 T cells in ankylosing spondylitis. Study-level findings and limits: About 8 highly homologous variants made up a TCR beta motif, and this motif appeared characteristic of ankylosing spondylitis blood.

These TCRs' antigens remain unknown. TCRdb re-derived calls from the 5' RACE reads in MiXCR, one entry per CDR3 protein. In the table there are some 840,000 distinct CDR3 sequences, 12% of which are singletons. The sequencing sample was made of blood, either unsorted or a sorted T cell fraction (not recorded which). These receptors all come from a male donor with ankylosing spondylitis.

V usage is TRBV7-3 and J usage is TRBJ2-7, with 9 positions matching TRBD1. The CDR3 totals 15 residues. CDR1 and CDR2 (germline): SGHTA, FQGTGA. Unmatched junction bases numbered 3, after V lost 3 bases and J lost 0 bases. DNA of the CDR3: TGTGCCAGCAGCTTGGGGACAGGGAACTCCTACGAGCAGTACTTC. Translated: CASSLGTGNSYEQYF.

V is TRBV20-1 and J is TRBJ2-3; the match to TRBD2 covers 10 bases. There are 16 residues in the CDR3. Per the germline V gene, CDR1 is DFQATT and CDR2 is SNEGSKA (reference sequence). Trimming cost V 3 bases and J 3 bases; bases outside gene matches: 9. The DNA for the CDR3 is TGCAGTGCTAGCCGCGCGACTAGCGGGCTTACAGATACGCAGTATTTT. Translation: CSASRATSGLTDTQYF.

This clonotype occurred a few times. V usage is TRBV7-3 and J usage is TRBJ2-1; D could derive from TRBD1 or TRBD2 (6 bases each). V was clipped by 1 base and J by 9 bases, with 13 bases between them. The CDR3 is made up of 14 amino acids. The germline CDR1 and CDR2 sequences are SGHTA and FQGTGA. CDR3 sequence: CASSLRGAAGEQFF. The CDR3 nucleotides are TGTGCCAGCAGCTTAAGGGGGGCGGCGGGTGAGCAGTTCTTC.

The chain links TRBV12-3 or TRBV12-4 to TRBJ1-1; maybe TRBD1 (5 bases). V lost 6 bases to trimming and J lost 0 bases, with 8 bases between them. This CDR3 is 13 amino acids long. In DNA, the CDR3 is TGTGCCAGCAGGCCGACAGTGAACACTGAAGCTTTCTTT. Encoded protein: CASRPTVNTEAFF.

The CDR3 DNA is TGTGCCAGCAGCCAATTCCGCGTCGATGAGCAGTTCTTC. This codes for CASSQFRVDEQFF. The V gene is TRBV4-2, the J gene TRBJ2-1; unclear D gene. Germline V gene sequence: CDR1 LGHNA, CDR2 YNFKEQ. V dropped 2 bases and J dropped 8 bases, with 10 bases sitting between them. The CDR3 has 13 residues.

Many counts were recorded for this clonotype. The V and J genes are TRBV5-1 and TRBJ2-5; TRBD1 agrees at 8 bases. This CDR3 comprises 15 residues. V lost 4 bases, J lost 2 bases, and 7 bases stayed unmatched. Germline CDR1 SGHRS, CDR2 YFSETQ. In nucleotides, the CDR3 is TGCGCCAGCAGCAACCCGCAGGGGGCTCAAGAGACCCAGTACTTC. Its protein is CASSNPQGAQETQYF.

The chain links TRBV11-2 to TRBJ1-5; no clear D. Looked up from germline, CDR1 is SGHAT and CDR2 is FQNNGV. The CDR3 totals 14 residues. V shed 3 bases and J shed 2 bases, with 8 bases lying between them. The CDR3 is CASSLNGGNQPQHF. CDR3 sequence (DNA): TGTGCCAGCAGCTTGAACGGGGGCAATCAGCCCCAGCATTTT.

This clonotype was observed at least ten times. The DNA for the CDR3 is TGTGCCAGCAGTTACTCGGACTGGGCAGAGACCCAGTACTTC. It specifies CASSYSDWAETQYF. The genes are TRBV6-5 and TRBJ2-5, with D possibly TRBD2 on 5 matching bases. This CDR3 contains 14 residues. V dropped 0 bases and J dropped 4 bases, with 9 bases sitting between them. Germline CDR1 MNHEY, CDR2 SVGAGI.

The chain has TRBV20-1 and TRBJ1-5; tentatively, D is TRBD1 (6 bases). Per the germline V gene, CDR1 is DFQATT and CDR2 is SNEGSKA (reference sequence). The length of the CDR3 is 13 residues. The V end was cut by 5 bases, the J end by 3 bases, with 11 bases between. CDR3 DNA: TGCAGTGCTGGACGGGACACCAATCAGCCCCAGCATTTT. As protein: CSAGRDTNQPQHF.

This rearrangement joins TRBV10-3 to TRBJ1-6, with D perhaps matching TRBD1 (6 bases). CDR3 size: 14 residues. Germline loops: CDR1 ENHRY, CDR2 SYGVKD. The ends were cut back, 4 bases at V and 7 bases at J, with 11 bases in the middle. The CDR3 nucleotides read TGTGCCATCAGTGCAGGGACAAACAATTCACCCCTCCACTTT. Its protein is CAISAGTNNSPLHF.

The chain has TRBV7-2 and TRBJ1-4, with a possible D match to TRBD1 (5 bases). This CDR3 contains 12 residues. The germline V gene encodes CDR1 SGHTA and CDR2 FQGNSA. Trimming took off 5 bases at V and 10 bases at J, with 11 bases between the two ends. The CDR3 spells CASSPGGGKLFF. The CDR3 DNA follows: TGTGCCAGCAGCCCCGGGGGTGGAAAACTGTTTTTT.

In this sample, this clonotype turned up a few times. CDR3 sequence: CASSLTPGGGSQPQHF. The CDR3 coding sequence is TGTGCCAGCAGTCTCACTCCAGGGGGTGGGTCTCAGCCCCAGCATTTT. The rearrangement joins TRBV12-3 or TRBV12-4 to TRBJ1-5; 7 nucleotides match TRBD1. The CDR3 runs to 16 residues. The J segment lost 6 bases and the V segment lost 5 bases, leaving 13 bases of the junction unmatched.

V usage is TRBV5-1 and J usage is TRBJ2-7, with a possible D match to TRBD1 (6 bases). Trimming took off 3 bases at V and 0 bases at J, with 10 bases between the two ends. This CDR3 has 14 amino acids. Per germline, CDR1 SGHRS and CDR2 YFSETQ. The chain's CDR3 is CASSYGTPSYEQYF. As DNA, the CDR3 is TGCGCCAGCAGCTACGGGACACCCTCCTACGAGCAGTACTTC.

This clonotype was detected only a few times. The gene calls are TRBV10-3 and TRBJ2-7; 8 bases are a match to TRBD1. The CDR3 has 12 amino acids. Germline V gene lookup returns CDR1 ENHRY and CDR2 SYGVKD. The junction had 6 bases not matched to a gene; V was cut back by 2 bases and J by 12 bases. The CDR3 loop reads CAISEGPDRVYF. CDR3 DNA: TGTGCCATCAGTGAGGGCCCGGACAGGGTGTACTTC.

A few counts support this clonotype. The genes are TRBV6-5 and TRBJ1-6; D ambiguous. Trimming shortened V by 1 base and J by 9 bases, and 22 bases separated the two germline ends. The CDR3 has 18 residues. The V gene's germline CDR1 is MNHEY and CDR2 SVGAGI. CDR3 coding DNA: TGTGCCAGCAGTTACTTGAAGCAGGCAGAGAGGGAGGGTTCACCCCTCCACTTT. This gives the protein CASSYLKQAEREGSPLHF.

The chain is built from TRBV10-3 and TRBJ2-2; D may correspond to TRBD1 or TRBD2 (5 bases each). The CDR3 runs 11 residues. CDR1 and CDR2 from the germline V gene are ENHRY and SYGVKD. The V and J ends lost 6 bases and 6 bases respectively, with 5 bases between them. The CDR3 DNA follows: TGTGCCATCAGGGGGGCCGGGGAGCTGTTTTTT. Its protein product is CAIRGAGELFF.

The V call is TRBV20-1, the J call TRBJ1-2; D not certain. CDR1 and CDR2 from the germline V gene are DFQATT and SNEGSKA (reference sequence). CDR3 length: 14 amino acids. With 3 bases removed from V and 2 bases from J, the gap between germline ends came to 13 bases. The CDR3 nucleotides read TGCAGTGCTAGCCAAGGGAATCCCAACTATGGCTACACCTTC. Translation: CSASQGNPNYGYTF.

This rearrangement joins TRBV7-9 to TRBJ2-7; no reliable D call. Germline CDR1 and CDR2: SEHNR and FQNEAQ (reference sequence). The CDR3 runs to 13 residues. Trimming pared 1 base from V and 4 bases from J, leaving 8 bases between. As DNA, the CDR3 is TGTGCCAGCAGCTTAGGGTCAAAATACGAGCAGTACTTC. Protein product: CASSLGSKYEQYF.

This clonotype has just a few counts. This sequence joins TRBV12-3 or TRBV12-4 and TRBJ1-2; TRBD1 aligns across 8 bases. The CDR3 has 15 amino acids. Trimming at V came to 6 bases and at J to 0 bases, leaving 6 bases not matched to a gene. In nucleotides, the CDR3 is TGTGCCAGCAGGGACGGGACAGGCCCTAACTATGGCTACACCTTC. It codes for CASRDGTGPNYGYTF.

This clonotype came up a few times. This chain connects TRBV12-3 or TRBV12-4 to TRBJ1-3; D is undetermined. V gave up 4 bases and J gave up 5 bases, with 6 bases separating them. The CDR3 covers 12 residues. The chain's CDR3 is CASSWWRNTIYF. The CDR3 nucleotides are TGTGCCAGCAGTTGGTGGAGAAACACCATATATTTT.

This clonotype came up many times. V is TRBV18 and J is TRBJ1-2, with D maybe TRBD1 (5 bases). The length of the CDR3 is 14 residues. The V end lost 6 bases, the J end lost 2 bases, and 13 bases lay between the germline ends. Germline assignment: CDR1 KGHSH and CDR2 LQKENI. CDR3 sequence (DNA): TGTGCCAGCTCCGCGGGGACCGCGAACTATGGCTACACCTTC. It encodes CASSAGTANYGYTF. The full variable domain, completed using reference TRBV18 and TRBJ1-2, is NAGVMQNPRHLVRRRGQEARLRCSPMKGHSHVYWYRQLPEEGLKFMVYLQKENIIDESGMPKERFSAEFPKEGPSILRIQQVVRGDSAAYFCASSAGTANYGYTFGSGTRLTVV.

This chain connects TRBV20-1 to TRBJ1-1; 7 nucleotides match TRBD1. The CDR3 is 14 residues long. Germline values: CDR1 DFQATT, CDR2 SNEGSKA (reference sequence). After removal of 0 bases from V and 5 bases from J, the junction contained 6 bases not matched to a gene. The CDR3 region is CSARDNRGGTEAFF. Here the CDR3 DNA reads TGCAGTGCTAGAGATAACAGGGGAGGAACTGAAGCTTTCTTT.

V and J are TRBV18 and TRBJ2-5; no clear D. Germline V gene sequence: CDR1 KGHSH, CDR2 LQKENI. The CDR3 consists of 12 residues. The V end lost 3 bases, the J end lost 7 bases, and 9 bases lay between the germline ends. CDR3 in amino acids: CASSPPMATQYF. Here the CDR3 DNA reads TGTGCCAGCTCACCCCCGATGGCGACCCAGTACTTC.

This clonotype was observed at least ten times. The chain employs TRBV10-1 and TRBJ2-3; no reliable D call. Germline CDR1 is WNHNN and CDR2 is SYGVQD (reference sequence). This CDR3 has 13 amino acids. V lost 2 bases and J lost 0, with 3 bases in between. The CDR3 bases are TGCGCCAGCAGTGAGATCAGCACAGATACGCAGTATTTT. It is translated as CASSEISTDTQYF.

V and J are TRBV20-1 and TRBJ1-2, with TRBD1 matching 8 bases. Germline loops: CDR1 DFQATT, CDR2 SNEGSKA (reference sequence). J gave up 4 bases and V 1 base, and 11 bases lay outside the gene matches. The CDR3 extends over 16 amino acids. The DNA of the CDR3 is TGCAGTGCTAGAGCCGTCAGGACAGGGATTGGCTATGGCTACACCTTC. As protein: CSARAVRTGIGYGYTF.

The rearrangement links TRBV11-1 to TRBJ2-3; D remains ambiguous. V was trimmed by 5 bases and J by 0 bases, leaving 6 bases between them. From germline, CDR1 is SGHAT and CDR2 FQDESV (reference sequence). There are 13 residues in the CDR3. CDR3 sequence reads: CASSHDSTDTQYF. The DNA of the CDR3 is TGTGCCAGCAGCCACGACAGCACAGATACGCAGTATTTT.

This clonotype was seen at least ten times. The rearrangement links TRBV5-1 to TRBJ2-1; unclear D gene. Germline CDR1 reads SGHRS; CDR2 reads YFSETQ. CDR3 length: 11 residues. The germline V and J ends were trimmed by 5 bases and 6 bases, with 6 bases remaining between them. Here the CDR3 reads CASRVRNEQFF. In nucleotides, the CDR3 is TGCGCCAGCAGAGTCCGCAATGAGCAGTTCTTC.

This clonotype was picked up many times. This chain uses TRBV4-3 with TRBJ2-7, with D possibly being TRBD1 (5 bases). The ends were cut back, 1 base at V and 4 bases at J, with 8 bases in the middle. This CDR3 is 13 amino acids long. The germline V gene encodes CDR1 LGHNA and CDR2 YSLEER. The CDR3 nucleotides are TGCGCCAGCAGCCAAGCTCGACAGTACGAGCAGTACTTC. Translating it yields CASSQARQYEQYF.

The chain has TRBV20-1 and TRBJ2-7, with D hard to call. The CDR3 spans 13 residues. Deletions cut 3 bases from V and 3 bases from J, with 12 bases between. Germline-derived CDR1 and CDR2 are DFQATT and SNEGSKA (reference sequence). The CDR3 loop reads CSASSTPSYEQYF. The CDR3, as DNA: TGCAGTGCTAGTAGTACCCCAAGCTACGAGCAGTACTTC.

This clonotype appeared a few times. The CDR3, as DNA: TGCAGTGCTAGAGGGAAGGGACGTCCCCCCTCTGGGGCCAACGTCCTGACTTTC. It translates to CSARGKGRPPSGANVLTF. The gene calls are TRBV20-1 and TRBJ2-6, with D perhaps assigned TRBD1 or TRBD2 (5 bases each). The germline CDR1 and CDR2 sequences are DFQATT and SNEGSKA (reference sequence). The CDR3 spans 18 residues. Trimming removed 1 base at V and 0 bases at J, with 16 bases between.